This is a list of T cell receptor beta chains from one sample in a study of regulatory T cells in long-lasting Graves disease. Via MiXCR, TCRdb re-called the multiplex PCR reads, giving one row per CDR3 protein. The sample consists of over 400,000 distinct CDR3 sequences, 13% to 15% of them appearing once. These data were likewise used in another study, on T cells in Graves' hyperthyroidism and ophthalmopathy.

This material consisted of peripheral blood mononuclear cells (PBMCs), taken at new diagnosis, from a patient treated with antithyroid drugs. All receptors derive from a woman between 45 and 65 years old with Graves disease. The CDR3 runs from the conserved cysteine through the conserved F or W. A D gene is named only where the DNA matches it firmly. Rows give clone size only sometimes, using once, few, many, or a class for an expanded clone.

D gene	V gene	J gene	clone size	CDR3 DNA	CDR3 protein
.	TRBV12-3/TRBV12-4	TRBJ2-3	many	TGTGCCAGCAGTGCCCCCCGTGGTAGCACAGATACGCAGTATTTT	CASSAPRGSTDTQYF
.	TRBV7-8	TRBJ2-1	few	TGTGCCAGCAGCCAATCAACCAATGAGCAGTTCTTC	CASSQSTNEQFF
.	TRBV5-8	TRBJ2-7	many	TGTGCCAGCAGCTTGCGGTACTTC	CASSLRYF
.	TRBV5-1	TRBJ2-3	many	TGCGCCAGCAGCTTGGTGGGAGACGGCACAGATACGCAGTATTTT	CASSLVGDGTDTQYF
.	TRBV12-3/TRBV12-4	TRBJ1-1	many	TGTGCCAGCAGTCACCAGGGTATTTTGAACACTGAAGCTTTCTTT	CASSHQGILNTEAFF
TRBD1	TRBV18	TRBJ1-1	many	TGTGCCAGCTCACCACCGAAGACAGGGGATGGCACTGAAGCTTTCTTT	CASSPPKTGDGTEAFF
TRBD2	TRBV9	TRBJ2-2	.	TGTGCCAGCAGCGCCCCAGCTAGCGGGAGTAGTTCCGGGGAGCTGTTTTTT	CASSAPASGSSSGELFF
TRBD1	TRBV5-1	TRBJ1-2	.	TGCGCCAGCAGCAAAACAGGGGTGCAAAGTGGCTACACCTTC	CASSKTGVQSGYTF
.	TRBV20-1	TRBJ1-1	many	TGCAGTGCTAGCCAGACAGAGAACACTGAAGCTTTCTTT	CSASQTENTEAFF
.	TRBV30	TRBJ1-1	many	TGTGCCTCAGCAGGGGACGGCACTGAAGCTTTCTTT	CASAGDGTEAFF
.	TRBV30	TRBJ2-7	.	TGTGCCTGGAACTCCGGACGGGAAAGCTCCTACGAGCAGTACTTC	CAWNSGRESSYEQYF
.	TRBV6-5	TRBJ1-4	many	TGTGCCAGCAGTTACTCGGGGGGGCTGGGGGAAAAACTGTTTTTT	CASSYSGGLGEKLFF
TRBD2	TRBV7-6	TRBJ2-1	many	TGTGCCAGCAGCTTAGGTGGGGCTAGCGGGACCTACAATGAGCAGTTCTTC	CASSLGGASGTYNEQFF
TRBD2	TRBV27	TRBJ2-7	many	TGTGCCAGCACCCCCGTTGGACTAGCACCTTCCTACGAGCAGTACTTC	CASTPVGLAPSYEQYF
TRBD1	TRBV6-5	TRBJ2-7	few	TGTGCCAGCACTTACGGGACAGGGGGAGTGGGCGAGCAGTACTTC	CASTYGTGGVGEQYF
.	TRBV27	TRBJ2-2	many	TGTGCCAGCAGTTTTGTATTCACCGGGGAGCTGTTTTTT	CASSFVFTGELFF
.	TRBV12-3/TRBV12-4	TRBJ1-1	once	TGTGCCAGCAAGCGGGTAATGAACACTGAAGCTTTCTTT	CASKRVMNTEAFF
.	TRBV5-1	TRBJ1-4	many	TGCGCCAGCAGCTTTGACACGGGGAATGAAAAACTGTTTTTT	CASSFDTGNEKLFF
.	TRBV28	TRBJ1-5	many	TGTGCCAGCAGTCCGACGTCCCGGCGTCGCAATCAGCCCCAGCATTTT	CASSPTSRRRNQPQHF
.	TRBV28	TRBJ2-7	.	TGTGCCAGCAGTTTGGTACAGAACGAGCAGTACTTC	CASSLVQNEQYF
TRBD1	TRBV6-5	TRBJ2-7	many	TGTGCCAGCAGTTACCAAGACAGGGGCGAGCAGTACTTC	CASSYQDRGEQYF
TRBD2	TRBV12-3/TRBV12-4	TRBJ2-1	many	TGTGCCAGCAGTTTTGGTAGCGGGAGTTACAATGAGCAGTTCTTC	CASSFGSGSYNEQFF
.	TRBV19	TRBJ2-1	few	TGTGCCAGTAGTCTCAATTCAGGGACTAATGAGCAGTTCTTC	CASSLNSGTNEQFF
.	TRBV6-1	TRBJ2-7	few	TGTGCCAGCAGTAACCCCGGGACAAACAAATACGAGCAGTACTTC	CASSNPGTNKYEQYF
TRBD2	TRBV27	TRBJ2-3	.	TGTGCCAGCAGTCCCGTAGCGGGAGTTGTGTCAGATACGCAGTATTTT	CASSPVAGVVSDTQYF
.	TRBV11-2	TRBJ2-7	few	TGTGCCAGCAGCTTAGATGTAACCTACGAGCAGTACTTC	CASSLDVTYEQYF
.	TRBV2	TRBJ2-1	many	TGTGCCAGCAGACAACGAGACGAAAGCTACAATGAGCAGTTCTTC	CASRQRDESYNEQFF
.	TRBV7-2	TRBJ2-5	.	TGTGCCAGCAGCACACAGACTCCAAGCCAAGAGACCCAGTACTTC	CASSTQTPSQETQYF
TRBD1	TRBV7-9	TRBJ2-1	many	TGTGCCAGCAGCCCGACAGGGTCCCCGTACAATGAGCAGTTCTTC	CASSPTGSPYNEQFF
TRBD2	TRBV28	TRBJ2-1	.	TGTGCCAGCAGTGCCGGGACTAGCGGGAGTGTCTATGAGCAGTTCTTC	CASSAGTSGSVYEQFF
TRBD2	TRBV11-2	TRBJ2-1	many	TGTGCCAGCAGCTTCATACTAGCGGGCTCATACAATGAGCAGTTCTTC	CASSFILAGSYNEQFF
.	TRBV2	TRBJ1-3	many	TGTGCCAGCAGGGAGGGACATGGACAGAACACCATATATTTT	CASREGHGQNTIYF
TRBD2	TRBV3-1	TRBJ2-3	few	TGTGCCAGCAGCCAAGGGACTAGTGTGGTTTCAGATACGCAGTATTTT	CASSQGTSVVSDTQYF
.	TRBV28	TRBJ1-5	.	TGTGCCAGCAGTTTTGGAATTTGGCAGCCCCAGCATTTT	CASSFGIWQPQHF
.	TRBV5-5	TRBJ2-2	.	TGTGCCAGCAGCTTTTCGGGGTACACCGGGGAGCTGTTTTTT	CASSFSGYTGELFF
TRBD1	TRBV7-9	TRBJ1-2	few	TGTGCCAGCAGCTGGGGACAGGGAGGTTACACCTTC	CASSWGQGGYTF
.	TRBV4-1	TRBJ1-2	.	TGCGCCAGCGGCTACAGGGAATTCAGCTATGGCTACACCTTC	CASGYREFSYGYTF
.	TRBV30	TRBJ1-6	many	TGTGCCTGGAGCCCCAGGAATTCACCCCTCCACTTT	CAWSPRNSPLHF
TRBD2	TRBV20-1	TRBJ2-1	many	TGCAGTGCTAGAGGCCGACTAGCGGGAGACTACAATGAGCAGTTCTTC	CSARGRLAGDYNEQFF
.	TRBV7-8	TRBJ2-7	many	TGTGCCAGCAGCTTAGAGGGGCCCTCGCTCGGGCAGTACTTC	CASSLEGPSLGQYF
TRBD2	TRBV7-8	TRBJ2-2	many	TGTGCCAGCAGCCCCAAGAGACTTCCTAGCGGTAACACCGGGGAGCTGTTTTTT	CASSPKRLPSGNTGELFF
TRBD2	TRBV20-1	TRBJ2-3	.	TGCAGTGCTAGGCCTAGCGGGAGCTCAGATACGCAGTATTTT	CSARPSGSSDTQYF
.	TRBV3-1	TRBJ2-2	.	TGTGCCAGCAGCCAACGGAAGTCCGGGGAGCTGTTTTTT	CASSQRKSGELFF
.	TRBV4-1	TRBJ2-2	.	TGCGCCAGCAGCCAAGATTTTAGGGTCGCTGGCCCTACCGGGGAGCTGTTTTTT	CASSQDFRVAGPTGELFF
.	TRBV19	TRBJ1-1	.	TGTGCCAGTAACTTGAGACAGAGTGTTACTGAAGCTTTCTTT	CASNLRQSVTEAFF
.	TRBV7-9	TRBJ2-3	many	TGTGCCAGCAGCTTAGAGAGGGGGTTAACAGATACGCAGTATTTT	CASSLERGLTDTQYF
.	TRBV7-9	TRBJ1-1	few	TGTGCCGGGAGGGGAGCGTTCGGGGCCACTGAAGCTTTCTTT	CAGRGAFGATEAFF